What follows is one T cell receptor beta chain and its context. Its antigen is still unknown. No much larger clonotype is one base removed from it; base qualities were not supplied. The 35 to 40 donors, aged about 6 to 100 years, were systemically healthy Caucasian individuals from Russia. Roughly 10 milliliters of peripheral blood were drawn from each donor into EDTA-treated Vacutainer tubes. Ficoll-Paque density-gradient centrifugation was used to isolate PBMCs, with at least 7 million per sample. Total RNA, at least 5 micrograms per sample, was extracted from PBMCs with Trizol reagent. For every donor, an aliquot of PBMCs went through flow cytometry to measure the percentages of naive CD45RAhigh/CD27high T cells. This entry belongs to a study of blood T cells in healthy people across ages (dated by TCRdb to about 2015). Broadly, across the study: In model experiments, template switching captured roughly one uniquely barcoded TCR beta cDNA molecule for every two T cells. Using deep sequencing normalized with unique cDNA molecular identifiers, the study measured how TCR beta repertoire diversity changes with age. Four age groups were formed from the donors: young (average about 15 years), middle-aged (approximately 39), aged (62) and long-lived (about 80). For two donors (one aged 18 to 30 and one aged 80 or older), the study analyzed two additional independent replicas of 1 million unique cDNA reads from the same blood draw. To avoid experimental bias, donors of different ages were spread randomly across the sequencing lanes. What the research found in general, with its limitations: Bulk unsorted PBMC profiling prevented conclusive comparison of naive and antigen-experienced compartments. The long-lived group showed more naive CD4+ T cells, fewer expanded clones and increased TCR diversity than the aged group, suggesting age selection. Observed TCR beta diversity per million T cells fell roughly linearly with age, and a significant reduction was already apparent by age around 36. Because donor CMV infection status was unknown, age-related changes in expanded clonotypes were potentially confounded. Observed TCR beta diversity correlated strongly with the percentage of naive T cells measured by flow cytometry. Estimates of total diversity based on one million sequenced T cells were considered lower bounds and underestimates.

Library generation was performed with 5' RACE. Instrument on record: Illumina HiSeq 2500. A second PCR of roughly 7 to 12 cycles was run with a J-beta primer mix and a sample-barcoded 5' primer. Each TCR beta cDNA molecule received a unique molecular identifier from a template-switch 5' adaptor carrying 12 random nucleotides. Each sample yielded at least 2.5 million CDR3-containing paired-end reads. All of the RNA was converted into first-strand cDNA using the Mint cDNA synthesis kit, with a TRBC-specific oligonucleotide serving as the primer. Following uracil-DNA glycosylase treatment, a first 18-cycle PCR with universal primers M1SS and BC2_uni_R was performed on all cDNA. Concerning the study's data processing: For normalization, 1 million high-quality reads were randomly selected from each sample, with every read carrying a distinct molecular identifier. Reads with shared molecular identifiers were discarded instead of being binned into consensus sequences. MiTCR, with a Q25 quality threshold and the strictest error-elimination algorithm, was used for CDR3 identification, clonotype clustering and error correction. A nonparametric unseen species model using Euler transformation provided a lower-bound estimate of total TCR beta diversity. TCRdb handled the public reads itself, with Q25 trimming in fastp and clone calling in MiXCR, and kept productive beta chains. Under each unique CDR3 protein, matching rows form one entry showing the most common genes and DNA. The V and J calls come from TCRdb's annotation, not from the publication. The sample table records hundreds of thousands of distinct CDR3 sequences; roughly 43% of these occur just once. The top ten hold around 30% of the sample.

CDR1 and CDR2, per the germline V gene, are KGHSH and LQKENI. The CDR3, cysteine through phenylalanine, is 13 amino acids long. The only DNA kept is the CDR3, 39 bases in frame from the first base. The trim is 5 bases for V and 8 bases for J, with a gap of 15 bases between the germline ends. The clonotype was recovered from a man older than 75 in good health. Sequenced input: blood. The chain is assembled from TRBV18 and TRBJ2-5; TRBD1 is perhaps the D gene, given 6 matching bases. The nucleotide sequence is given as TGTGCCAGCTCATCTCAGGGGATCGGTACCCAGTACTTC. Its protein product is CASSSQGIGTQYF.